This is a list of T cell receptor beta chains from one sample in a study of Graves' ophthalmopathy and Graves' hyperthyroidism. TCRdb independently ran MiXCR on the multiplex PCR reads; one entry per CDR3 protein. The sample contains just over 600,000 distinct CDR3 sequences, approximately 21% of which appear only once. Input material: peripheral blood. All receptors come from a young woman with stable Graves' hyperthyroidism. Some clones in this sample may be carry-over from other donors' samples. CDR3s include the opening cysteine and the closing phenylalanine or tryptophan.

J gene: TRBJ1-5; V gene: TRBV6-2/TRBV6-3; CDR3 protein: CASSYSDSLYQPQHF
J gene: TRBJ2-5; V gene: TRBV6-1; CDR3 protein: CASEIGIAGGQETQYF
J gene: TRBJ1-2; V gene: TRBV6-2/TRBV6-3; CDR3 protein: CASSYSEGDGYGYTF
J gene: TRBJ1-2; V gene: TRBV5-1; CDR3 protein: CASSLSPARGSYGYTF
J gene: TRBJ2-1; V gene: TRBV20-1; CDR3 protein: CSAIPGHNNEQFF
J gene: TRBJ1-1; V gene: TRBV6-1; CDR3 protein: CASSDGLGALAFF
J gene: TRBJ1-3; V gene: TRBV20-1; CDR3 protein: CSALRGGSSGNTIYF
J gene: TRBJ2-7; V gene: TRBV29-1; CDR3 protein: CSALFAVNYEQYF
J gene: TRBJ2-7; V gene: TRBV5-1; CDR3 protein: CASSPPRDTGSYEQYF
J gene: TRBJ1-5; V gene: TRBV20-1; CDR3 protein: CSADSDLPGSGNQPQHF
J gene: TRBJ1-6; V gene: TRBV4-2; CDR3 protein: CASSPQRQGGNSPLHF
J gene: TRBJ1-5; V gene: TRBV19; CDR3 protein: CASSAGPPSNQPQHF
J gene: TRBJ2-7; V gene: TRBV12-3/TRBV12-4; CDR3 protein: CASSLGLGQSSYEQYF
J gene: TRBJ1-1; V gene: TRBV7-2; CDR3 protein: CASSLLLTGGNTEAFF
J gene: TRBJ2-7; V gene: TRBV19; CDR3 protein: CASSVGTSGSREQYF
J gene: TRBJ1-2; V gene: TRBV29-1; CDR3 protein: CSVGQAAYGYTF
J gene: TRBJ2-5; V gene: TRBV6-4; CDR3 protein: CASSLGGAQGTQYF
J gene: TRBJ1-2; V gene: TRBV5-1; CDR3 protein: CASSHGYGYTF
J gene: TRBJ2-5; V gene: TRBV5-1; CDR3 protein: CASSLGLRQETQYF
J gene: TRBJ2-4; V gene: TRBV6-4; CDR3 protein: CVSSPLIELAKNIQYF
J gene: TRBJ2-7; V gene: TRBV28; CDR3 protein: CASALGGQGGEQYF
J gene: TRBJ1-1; V gene: TRBV14; CDR3 protein: CASSQGRYTEAFF
J gene: TRBJ1-5; V gene: TRBV6-1; CDR3 protein: CASSMSWGAGQPQHF
J gene: TRBJ1-2; V gene: TRBV30; CDR3 protein: CAWRRTPNYGYTF
J gene: TRBJ1-5; V gene: TRBV6-5; CDR3 protein: CASSYRESQPQHF
J gene: TRBJ2-7; V gene: TRBV20-1; CDR3 protein: CSARNGNSYEQYF
J gene: TRBJ1-2; V gene: TRBV6-1; CDR3 protein: CASFWGLDGYTF
J gene: TRBJ1-1; V gene: TRBV19; CDR3 protein: CASSTPLRGETEAFF
J gene: TRBJ1-6; V gene: TRBV6-1; CDR3 protein: CATRQVTYNSPLHF
J gene: TRBJ2-5; V gene: TRBV20-1; CDR3 protein: CSATSSDIQRETQYF
J gene: TRBJ1-1; V gene: TRBV5-1; CDR3 protein: CASSLGTGARGNAEAFF
J gene: TRBJ1-1; V gene: TRBV6-1; CDR3 protein: CATLYRGRRAFF
J gene: TRBJ1-1; V gene: TRBV6-5; CDR3 protein: CASSYRQGNTEAFF
J gene: TRBJ2-5; V gene: TRBV6-2/TRBV6-3; CDR3 protein: CASSVRETQYF
J gene: TRBJ2-7; V gene: TRBV28; CDR3 protein: CASSFTMTSSEQYF
J gene: TRBJ1-5; V gene: TRBV6-1; CDR3 protein: CASSPSDRYSNQPQHF
J gene: TRBJ2-7; V gene: TRBV29-1; CDR3 protein: CSVLVAGNYEQYF
J gene: TRBJ2-7; V gene: TRBV15; CDR3 protein: CATSRDFLGQIYEQYF
J gene: TRBJ2-1; V gene: TRBV28; CDR3 protein: CASSRQMIDEQFF
J gene: TRBJ2-2; V gene: TRBV27; CDR3 protein: CASRTGGSGELFF
J gene: TRBJ1-1; V gene: TRBV4-1; CDR3 protein: CASSDDRGLFTEAFF
J gene: TRBJ1-2; V gene: TRBV6-1; CDR3 protein: CASSEIGEGYGYTF
J gene: TRBJ2-7; V gene: TRBV6-5; CDR3 protein: CASTRDRGYEQYF
J gene: TRBJ2-5; V gene: TRBV6-1; CDR3 protein: CASSRTSGSVGETQYF
J gene: TRBJ2-7; V gene: TRBV15; CDR3 protein: CATSRDWGQSYEQYF
J gene: TRBJ2-5; V gene: TRBV5-8; CDR3 protein: CASSLITQYF
J gene: TRBJ2-4; V gene: TRBV20-1; CDR3 protein: CSASQGGVKNIQYF
J gene: TRBJ2-5; V gene: TRBV2; CDR3 protein: CASTPPVAAGVAQYF
J gene: TRBJ2-2; V gene: TRBV10-3; CDR3 protein: CAISESPGELFF
J gene: TRBJ1-3; V gene: TRBV28; CDR3 protein: CASTPPLAADSGNTIYF